The TCR beta chain described here comes from a study of blood T cell repertoires in COVID-19. Some clones are missing from TCRdb's copy, which holds only in-frame ones; the method was immunoSEQ multiplex PCR. In the table there are 90,000 or so clones, about four fifths of which are singletons. The V gene's germline CDR1 is LGHNA and CDR2 YNFKEQ. J lost 8 bases, V lost 5 bases, and 9 bases had no gene match. The CDR3 covers 16 residues. The V call is TRBV4-2, the J call TRBJ2-1; 13 bases agree with TRBD2. The sample taken for sequencing was peripheral blood. The clonotype originates from a human donor in a cohort sampled during active COVID-19. The CDR3 is CASSSTSGRGTDEQFF. The CDR3 DNA reads as TGTGCCAGCAGCTCAACTAGCGGGAGGGGTACCGATGAGCAGTTCTTC.